One and the same sample provided the 18 T cell receptor delta chains below, sequenced in a study of γδ T cells in repeated Plasmodium falciparum infection. Vgamma9/Vdelta2+ and Vdelta2-negative gammadelta T cells were flow-sorted from PBMC for bulk sequencing. TCRdb reanalyzed the multiplex PCR reads using CATT. The sample records over 45,000 delta-chain clones, approximately 1.5% being singletons. Source material: gamma-delta T cells from blood. The receptors were sampled from a pool of human donors (malaria-infected and uninfected, not separated).

This clone was counted many times. The translation of this DNA and the TCRdb protein of a much larger clone differ at residue 16, probably owing to a read error; the protein shown here is translated from the DNA. The V gene call reads TRDV1; no J gene was called; the table calls TRDD3, which could not be checked here. Germline V lookup: CDR1 TSWWSYY, CDR2 QGS. The CDR3 runs 21 residues. The CDR3 DNA is TGTGCTCTTGGGGAGCTCCCTACCAGCCTCCCTGAACTGGGGGATACCGATAAACTCATCTTC. Its protein product is CALGELPTSLPELGDTDKLIF.

Ten or more counts support this clone. This may arise from a read error, as a much more abundant clone is one base away. The chain links TRDV2 to TRDJ1, with TRDD3 matching 12 bases. With V trimmed by 0 bases and J by 1 base, 11 bases remained unmatched. The CDR3 is 19 amino acids. The germline gives CDR1 GEAIGNYY, CDR2 EKD. Written as DNA, the CDR3 is TGTGCCTGTGACACCCTGCCTGCTGGGGGATACGGAAGCACCGATAAACTCATCTTT. Protein sequence: CACDTLPAGGYGSTDKLIF.

At least ten counts were recorded for this clone. Within the sample, other DNA sequences also encode this same CDR3. The chain combines TRDV1 with TRDJ1; 11 bases line up with TRDD3. The germline V gene encodes CDR1 TSWWSYY and CDR2 QGS. The CDR3 runs to 17 residues. With V trimmed by 8 bases and J by 3 bases, 14 bases remained unmatched. CDR3 sequence (DNA): TGTGCTCTTCTCGCACCCTGGGGGATACTCATTTCCGATAAACTCATCTTT. Encoded protein: CALLAPWGILISDKLIF.

In this sample, this clone turned up many times. The protein in TCRdb stems from a much larger clone and differs at residue 5 from this DNA's translation, likely a read error; here the protein is translated from the DNA. The genes are TRDV1 and TRDJ1, with D possibly being TRDD3 (5 bases). The J gene, left out of TCRdb, was set here by checking the DNA against germline. Trimming took 4 bases from V and 0 from J, leaving 18 bases between them. The CDR3 is made up of 17 amino acids. CDR1 and CDR2 (germline): TSWWSYY, QGS. The CDR3 reads CALGGYEGLGDTDKLIF. The CDR3 DNA sequence: TGTGCTCTTGGGGGGTACGAGGGGCTGGGAGACACCGATAAACTCATCTTT.

A remark on this clone: The protein TCRdb gives is from a much larger clone and does not agree with this DNA's translation at residue 3, likely a read error; the protein shown here comes from the DNA. The gene calls are TRDV2 and TRDJ1; 12 bases align to TRDD3. The J gene is not listed in TCRdb, so it was assigned here from a DNA match to germline. Per germline, CDR1 GEAIGNYY and CDR2 EKD. CDR3 length equals 14 residues. The DNA for the CDR3 is TGTGCCCGTGACCCCGTACTGGGGGATACTAAACTCATCTTT. This translates into CARDPVLGDTKLIF.

This clone was counted between two and nine times. A read error is the likely source, as a far larger clone sits one nucleotide away. This CDR3 is also generated by other DNA sequences in the sample. The chain has TRDV1 and TRDJ1, with a possible D match to TRDD3 (5 bases). As TCRdb names no J gene, one was assigned here on the basis of a DNA match to germline. CDR1 is TSWWSYY and CDR2 is QGS in the germline V gene. CDR3 length: 15 amino acids. The CDR3 spells CALGELRPGPDKLIF. The CDR3 DNA follows: TGTGCTCTCGGGGAACTGAGGCCGGGCCCTGATAAACTCATCTTT.

Comments on this clone: A far larger clone is one nucleotide away, so this likely arose from a read error. The sample contains more than one DNA sequence encoding this CDR3. The chain combines TRDV1 with TRDJ1; 11 bases match TRDD3. The J gene was missing in TCRdb and was found by matching the end of the DNA to germline. Germline V lookup: CDR1 TSWWSYY, CDR2 QGS. The CDR3 sequence is 22 residues long. CDR3: CALGELAPRGDGGYAGTDKLIF. The CDR3 DNA follows: TGTGCTCTCGGGGAACTAGCCCCTCGGGGGGATGGGGGATACGCCGGCACCGATAAACTCATCTTT.

A few counts support this clone. TCRdb shows a much larger clone's protein in place of this DNA's translation, and the two differ at residue 21, likely through a read error; the protein shown is translated from the DNA. The V gene is given as TRDV1, and no J gene call is available; TRDD3 was called by the table and not checked on the DNA. The CDR3 runs 22 residues. Germline V gene sequence: CDR1 TSWWSYY, CDR2 QGS. CDR3 DNA sequence: TGTGCTCTTGGGGAACTAGGTCCTTTGGGCCCTGGGGGGTCCTTTTACACCGATAAACTCACCTTT. Translated: CALGELGPLGPGGSFYTDKLTF.

This clone rates as medium-sized. Other DNA sequences in this specimen translate into the identical CDR3. The chain couples TRDV1 to TRDJ1; TRDD3 aligns across 11 bases. The germline V gene has CDR1 TSWWSYY and CDR2 QGS. V was clipped by 5 bases and J by 3 bases; unmatched bases: 32. The CDR3 has 24 amino acids. The CDR3 loop reads CALGNSPHILPNHWGISKADKLIF. CDR3 sequence (DNA): TGTGCTCTTGGGAACTCCCCCCACATACTTCCTAACCACTGGGGGATAAGCAAGGCCGATAAACTCATCTTT.

Only a few counts were recorded for this clone. A far larger clone is just one base off, so this is likely a read error. The chain links TRDV1 to TRDJ1; D is undetermined. TCRdb carries no J gene annotation; the J gene was assigned here by matching the DNA with germline. The ends were cut back, 3 bases at V and 2 bases at J, with 10 bases in the middle. Germline CDR1 is TSWWSYY and CDR2 is QGS. This CDR3 has 14 residues. As DNA, the CDR3 is TGTGCTCTTGGGGAGCCCAACCAAACCGATAAACTCATCTTT. This encodes CALGEPNQTDKLIF.

Notes on this clone: This probably arose from a read error, given a far larger clone one base away. The same CDR3 arises from other DNA sequences in this sample as well. V is TRDV2 and J is TRDJ1; 11 nucleotides match TRDD3. Here the J gene was assigned by germline matching of the DNA, as TCRdb has none. Germline values: CDR1 GEAIGNYY, CDR2 EKD. CDR3 length: 24 amino acids. The CDR3 nucleotides read TGCGCCTGTGACACCCTGGATCTAAAACACCCCGTACTGGGGGATAGGAGTAACCCCGATAAACTCATCTTT. This translates into CACDTLDLKHPVLGDRSNPDKLIF.

This clone qualifies as medium-sized. Other nucleotide sequences in the sample specify the same CDR3. V gene TRDV1 combines with J gene TRDJ1, with 10 bases matching TRDD3. V was pared by 0 bases and J by 4 bases, with 11 bases of the junction left unmatched. The CDR3 sequence is 18 residues long. Germline-derived CDR1 and CDR2 are TSWWSYY and QGS. The CDR3 protein is CALGELPWGINRIDKLIF. CDR3 coding DNA: TGTGCTCTTGGGGAACTTCCCTGGGGGATAAATAGGATCGATAAACTCATCTTT.

This clone was seen a handful of times. Since a far larger clone is one base different, this is likely a read error. This specimen includes other DNA sequences encoding the same CDR3. V usage is TRDV1 and J usage is TRDJ2, with D perhaps matching TRDD3 (6 bases). The J gene, left out of TCRdb, was set here by checking the DNA against germline. The CDR3 is made up of 15 amino acids. Germline CDR1 reads TSWWSYY; CDR2 reads QGS. V lost 9 bases and J lost 4, with 18 bases in between. This CDR3 is CALTYEGISTAQLFF. DNA for the CDR3: TGTGCTCTGACTTACGAAGGGATATCGACAGCACAACTCTTCTTT.

This clone was seen a handful of times. The protein TCRdb lists belongs to a much larger clone and differs from this DNA's translation at residue 22, which points to a read error; the protein shown is made from the DNA. The CDR3 here is CALGDRKAFLSSYWGSRGTDKRIF. CDR3 DNA: TGTGCTCTTGGGGATCGCAAGGCCTTCCTTTCCTCGTACTGGGGGTCCCGAGGAACCGATAAACGCATCTTT. Here the V gene is TRDV1, but the J gene went uncalled; the table's D call of TRDD3 was not tested on the DNA. Germline CDR1 TSWWSYY, CDR2 QGS. The CDR3 contains 24 residues.

This clone was recorded a few times. It is likely a read error: a sequence one base away is far more abundant. Other DNA sequences in the sample encode the same CDR3. V usage is TRDV1 and J usage is TRDJ1, with 9 bases matching TRDD2. TCRdb is silent on the J gene; assignment here came from matching the DNA to germline. Germline V gene data show CDR1 as TSWWSYY and CDR2 as QGS. V lost 5 bases and J lost 0; bases outside the gene matches: 13. The CDR3 has 18 amino acids. The CDR3 DNA follows: TGTGCTCTTGGGAACCTTCCTACGAAGTCCACGTACACCGATAAACTCATCTTT. It codes for CALGNLPTKSTYTDKLIF.

This clone appeared a few times. TCRdb records a much larger clone's protein for this DNA, with a difference at residue 12 that likely arises from a read error; the protein given is the translation of the DNA. This rearrangement joins TRDV1 to TRDJ1; TRDD3 aligns across 7 bases. In the absence of a J gene in TCRdb, the DNA was matched to germline to assign it here. This CDR3 has 17 residues. CDR1 and CDR2 from the germline V gene are TSWWSYY and QGS. After removal of 0 bases from V and 3 bases from J, the junction contained 10 bases not matched to a gene. The CDR3 coding sequence is TGTGCTCTTGGGGAACTCTCACTGGGGCTGTACGCCGATAAACTCATCTTT. Its translation: CALGELSLGLYADKLIF.

On this clone itself: A far larger clone is one base from this, pointing to a likely read error. Distinct nucleotide sequences in the sample also encode this CDR3. V and J are TRDV2 and TRDJ3; D is unresolved. TCRdb lists no J gene, so it was determined here by aligning the DNA to germline. Germline V gene lookup returns CDR1 GEAIGNYY and CDR2 EKD. V gave up 1 base and J gave up 0 bases, with 15 bases separating them. The CDR3 runs 19 residues. CDR3 DNA sequence: TGTGCCTGTGACACGGGTGGAGCCCTTAGCTCCTGGGACACCCGACAGATGTTTTTC. It is translated as CACDTGGALSSWDTRQMFF.

This clone was counted a few times. TCRdb's listed protein matches a much larger clone and diverges from this DNA's translation at residue 7, likely through a read error; the protein shown comes from the DNA. The chain recombines TRDV2 with TRDJ3, with TRDD3 identical over 11 bases. TCRdb offers no J gene call, so here the DNA was matched to germline to obtain one. Germline CDR1 GEAIGNYY, CDR2 EKD. The CDR3 spans 21 residues. J gave up 2 bases and V 0 bases, and 11 bases lay outside the gene matches. The CDR3 region has the DNA TGTGCCTGTGACACCCTGCCGTGGGGGATACGCGCCGCCTGGGACACCCGACAGATGTTTTTC. It translates to CACDTLPWGIRAAWDTRQMFF.